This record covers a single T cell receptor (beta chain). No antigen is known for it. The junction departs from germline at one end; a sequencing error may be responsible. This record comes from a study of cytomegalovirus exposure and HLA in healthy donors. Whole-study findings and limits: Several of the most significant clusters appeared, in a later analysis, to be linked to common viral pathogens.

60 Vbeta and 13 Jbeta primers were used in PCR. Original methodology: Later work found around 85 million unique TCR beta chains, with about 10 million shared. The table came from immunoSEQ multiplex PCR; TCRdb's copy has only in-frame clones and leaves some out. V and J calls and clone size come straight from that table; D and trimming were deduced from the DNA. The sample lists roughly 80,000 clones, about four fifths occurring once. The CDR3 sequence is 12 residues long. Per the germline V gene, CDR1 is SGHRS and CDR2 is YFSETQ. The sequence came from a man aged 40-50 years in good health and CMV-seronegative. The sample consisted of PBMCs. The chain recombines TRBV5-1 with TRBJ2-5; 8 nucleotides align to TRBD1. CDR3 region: CASSSDRGRRDF. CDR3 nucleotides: TGCGCCAGCAGCTCCGACAGGGGAAGGCGGGACTTC.